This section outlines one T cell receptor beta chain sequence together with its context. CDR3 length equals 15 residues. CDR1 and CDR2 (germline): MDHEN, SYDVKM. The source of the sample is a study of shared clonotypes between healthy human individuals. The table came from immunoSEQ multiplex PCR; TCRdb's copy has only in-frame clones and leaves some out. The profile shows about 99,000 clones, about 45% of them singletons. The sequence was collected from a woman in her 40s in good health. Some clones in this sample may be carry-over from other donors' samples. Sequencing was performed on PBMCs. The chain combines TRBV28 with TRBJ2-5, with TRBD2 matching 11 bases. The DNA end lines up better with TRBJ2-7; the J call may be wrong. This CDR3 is CASSLSGRGLYEQYF. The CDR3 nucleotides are TGTGCCAGCAGTCTTAGCGGGAGGGGACTTTACGAGCAGTACTTC.